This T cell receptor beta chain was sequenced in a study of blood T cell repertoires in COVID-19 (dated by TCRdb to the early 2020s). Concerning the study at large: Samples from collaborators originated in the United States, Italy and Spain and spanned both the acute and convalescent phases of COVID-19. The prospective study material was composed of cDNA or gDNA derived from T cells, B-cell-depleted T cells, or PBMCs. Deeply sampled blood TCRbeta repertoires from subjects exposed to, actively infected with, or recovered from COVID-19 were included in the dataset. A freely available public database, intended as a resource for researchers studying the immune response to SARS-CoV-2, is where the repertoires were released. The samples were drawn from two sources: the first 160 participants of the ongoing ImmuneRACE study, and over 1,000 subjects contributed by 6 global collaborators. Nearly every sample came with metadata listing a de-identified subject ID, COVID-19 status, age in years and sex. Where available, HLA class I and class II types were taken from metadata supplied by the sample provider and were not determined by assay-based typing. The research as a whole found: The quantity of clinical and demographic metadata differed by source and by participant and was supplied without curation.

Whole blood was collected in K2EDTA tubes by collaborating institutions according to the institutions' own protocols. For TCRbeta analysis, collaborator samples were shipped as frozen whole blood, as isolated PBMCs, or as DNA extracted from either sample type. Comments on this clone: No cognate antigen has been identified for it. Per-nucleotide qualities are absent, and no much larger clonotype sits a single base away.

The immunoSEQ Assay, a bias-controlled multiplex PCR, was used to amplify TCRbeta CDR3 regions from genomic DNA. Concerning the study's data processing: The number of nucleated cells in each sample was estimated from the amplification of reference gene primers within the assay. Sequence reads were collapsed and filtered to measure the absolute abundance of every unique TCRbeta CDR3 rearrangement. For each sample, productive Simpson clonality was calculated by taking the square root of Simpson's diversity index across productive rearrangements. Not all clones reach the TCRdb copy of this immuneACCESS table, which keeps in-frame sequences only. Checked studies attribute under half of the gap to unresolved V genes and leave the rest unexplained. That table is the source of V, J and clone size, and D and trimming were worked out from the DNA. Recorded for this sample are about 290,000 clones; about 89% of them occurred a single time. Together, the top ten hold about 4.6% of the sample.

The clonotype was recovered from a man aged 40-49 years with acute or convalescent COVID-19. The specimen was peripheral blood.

The CDR3 is CASSFGGQSYEQYF. The nucleotide sequence is given as TGTGCCAGCAGTTTCGGGGGACAGAGCTACGAGCAGTACTTC. The chain joins TRBV27 to TRBJ2-7, and possibly TRBD1, on 7 matching bases. CDR1 and CDR2 (MNHEY, SMNVEV) derive from the germline V gene (reference sequence). Inclusive of the bounding cysteine and phenylalanine, the CDR3 is 14 residues long. Only the CDR3 DNA stays, 42 bases, in frame from base 1. V is reduced by 3 bases and J by 3 bases, leaving a spacing of 12 bases between them.